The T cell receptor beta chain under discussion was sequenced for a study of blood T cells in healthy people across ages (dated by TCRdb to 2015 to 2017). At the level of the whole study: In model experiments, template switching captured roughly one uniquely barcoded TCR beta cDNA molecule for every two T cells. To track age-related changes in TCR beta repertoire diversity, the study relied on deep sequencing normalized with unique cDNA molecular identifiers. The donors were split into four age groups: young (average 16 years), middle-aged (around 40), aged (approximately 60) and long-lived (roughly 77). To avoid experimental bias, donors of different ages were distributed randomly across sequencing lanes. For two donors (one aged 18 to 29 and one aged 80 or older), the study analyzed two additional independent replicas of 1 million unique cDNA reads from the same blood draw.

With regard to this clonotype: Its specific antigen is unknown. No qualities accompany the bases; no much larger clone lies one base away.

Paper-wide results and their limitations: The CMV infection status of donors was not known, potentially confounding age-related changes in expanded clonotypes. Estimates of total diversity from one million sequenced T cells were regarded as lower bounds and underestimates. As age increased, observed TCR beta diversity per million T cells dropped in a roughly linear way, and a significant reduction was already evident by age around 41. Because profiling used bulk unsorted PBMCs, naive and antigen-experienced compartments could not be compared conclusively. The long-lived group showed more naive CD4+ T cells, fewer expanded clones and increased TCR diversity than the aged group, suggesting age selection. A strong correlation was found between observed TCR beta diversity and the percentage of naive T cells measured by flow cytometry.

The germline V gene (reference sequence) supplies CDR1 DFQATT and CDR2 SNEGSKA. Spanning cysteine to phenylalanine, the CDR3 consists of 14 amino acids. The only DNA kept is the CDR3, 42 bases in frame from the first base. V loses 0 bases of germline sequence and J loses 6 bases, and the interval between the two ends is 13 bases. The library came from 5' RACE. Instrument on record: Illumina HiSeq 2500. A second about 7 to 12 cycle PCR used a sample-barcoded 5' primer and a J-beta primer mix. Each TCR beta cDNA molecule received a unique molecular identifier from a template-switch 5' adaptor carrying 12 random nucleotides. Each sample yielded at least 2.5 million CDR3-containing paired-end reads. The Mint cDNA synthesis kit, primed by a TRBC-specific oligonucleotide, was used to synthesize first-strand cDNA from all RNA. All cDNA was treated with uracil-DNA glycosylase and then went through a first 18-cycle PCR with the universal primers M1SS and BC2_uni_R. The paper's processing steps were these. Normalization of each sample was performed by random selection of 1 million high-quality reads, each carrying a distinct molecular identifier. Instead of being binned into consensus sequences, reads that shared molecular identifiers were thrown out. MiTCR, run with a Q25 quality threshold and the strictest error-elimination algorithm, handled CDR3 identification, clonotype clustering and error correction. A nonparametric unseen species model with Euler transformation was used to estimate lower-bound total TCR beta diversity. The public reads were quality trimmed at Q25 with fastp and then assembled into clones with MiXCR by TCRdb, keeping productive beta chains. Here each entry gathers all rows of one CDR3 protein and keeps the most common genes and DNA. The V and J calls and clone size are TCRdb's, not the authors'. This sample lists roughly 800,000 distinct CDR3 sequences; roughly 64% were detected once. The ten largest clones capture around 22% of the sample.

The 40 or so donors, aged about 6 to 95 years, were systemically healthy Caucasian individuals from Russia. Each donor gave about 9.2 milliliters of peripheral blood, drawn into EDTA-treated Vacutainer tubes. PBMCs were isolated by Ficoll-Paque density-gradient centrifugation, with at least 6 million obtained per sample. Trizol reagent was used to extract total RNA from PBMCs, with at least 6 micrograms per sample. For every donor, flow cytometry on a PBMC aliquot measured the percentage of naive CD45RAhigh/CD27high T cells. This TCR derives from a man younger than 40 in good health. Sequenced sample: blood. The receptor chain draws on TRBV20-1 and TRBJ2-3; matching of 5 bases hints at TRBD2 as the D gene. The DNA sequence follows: TGCAGTGCTAGAGAGGGAGCGGTAGGGGATACGCAGTATTTT. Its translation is CSAREGAVGDTQYF.